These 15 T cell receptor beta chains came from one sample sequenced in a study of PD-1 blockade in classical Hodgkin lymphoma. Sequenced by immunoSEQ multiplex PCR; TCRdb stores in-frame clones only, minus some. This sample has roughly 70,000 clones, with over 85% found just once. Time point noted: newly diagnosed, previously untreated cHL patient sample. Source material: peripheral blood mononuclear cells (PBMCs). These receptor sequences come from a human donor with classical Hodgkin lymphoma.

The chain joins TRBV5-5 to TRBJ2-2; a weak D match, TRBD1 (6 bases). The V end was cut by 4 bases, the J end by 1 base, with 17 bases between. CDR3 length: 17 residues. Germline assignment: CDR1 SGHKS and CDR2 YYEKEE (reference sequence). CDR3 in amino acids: CASSPSGVSRNTGELFF. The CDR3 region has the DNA TGTGCCAGCAGCCCCTCAGGGGTTTCCAGGAACACCGGGGAGCTGTTTTTT.

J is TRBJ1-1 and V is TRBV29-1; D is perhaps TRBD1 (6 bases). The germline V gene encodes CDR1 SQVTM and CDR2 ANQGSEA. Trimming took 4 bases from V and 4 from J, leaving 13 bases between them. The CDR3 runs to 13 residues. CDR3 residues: CSVGLLTGTEAFF. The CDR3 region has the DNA TGCAGCGTTGGTCTTCTGACAGGCACTGAAGCTTTCTTT.

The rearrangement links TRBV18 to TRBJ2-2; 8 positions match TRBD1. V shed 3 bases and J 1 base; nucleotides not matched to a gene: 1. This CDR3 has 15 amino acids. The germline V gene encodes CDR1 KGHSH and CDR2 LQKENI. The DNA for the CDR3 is TGTGCCAGCTCACCGGGGACAGGGAACACCGGGGAGCTGTTTTTT. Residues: CASSPGTGNTGELFF.

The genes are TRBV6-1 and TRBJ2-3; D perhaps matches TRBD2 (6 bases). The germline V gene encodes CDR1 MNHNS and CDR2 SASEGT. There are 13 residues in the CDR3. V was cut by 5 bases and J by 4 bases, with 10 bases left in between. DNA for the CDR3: TGTGCCAGCAGTCCCCGACTAGCAGATACGCAGTATTTT. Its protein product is CASSPRLADTQYF.

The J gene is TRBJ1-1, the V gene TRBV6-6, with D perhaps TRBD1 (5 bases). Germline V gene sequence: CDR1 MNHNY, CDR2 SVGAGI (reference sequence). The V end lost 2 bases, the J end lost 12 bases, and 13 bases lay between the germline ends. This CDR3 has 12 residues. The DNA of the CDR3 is TGTGCCAGCAGTTACCGCCGTCCAGGGCCTTTCTTT. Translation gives CASSYRRPGPFF.

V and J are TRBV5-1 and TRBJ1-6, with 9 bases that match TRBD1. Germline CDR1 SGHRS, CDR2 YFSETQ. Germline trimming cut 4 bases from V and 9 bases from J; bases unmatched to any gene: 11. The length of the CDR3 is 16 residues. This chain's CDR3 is CASSEMTGGGSSPLHF. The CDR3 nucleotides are TGCGCCAGCAGCGAAATGACAGGGGGGGGTAGTTCACCCCTCCACTTT.

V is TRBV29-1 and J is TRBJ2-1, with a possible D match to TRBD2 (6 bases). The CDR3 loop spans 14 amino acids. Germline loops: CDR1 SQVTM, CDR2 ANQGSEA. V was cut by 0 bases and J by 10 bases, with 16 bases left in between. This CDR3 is CSVEDRTTRSEQFF. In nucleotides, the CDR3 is TGCAGCGTTGAAGATCGTACGACTAGGTCCGAGCAGTTCTTC.

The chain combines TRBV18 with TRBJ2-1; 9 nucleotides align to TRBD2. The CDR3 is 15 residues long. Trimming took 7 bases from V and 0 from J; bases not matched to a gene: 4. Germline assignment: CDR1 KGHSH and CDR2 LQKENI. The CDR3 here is CASCSGRPSYNEQFF. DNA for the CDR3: TGTGCCAGCTGCAGCGGGAGGCCCTCCTACAATGAGCAGTTCTTC.

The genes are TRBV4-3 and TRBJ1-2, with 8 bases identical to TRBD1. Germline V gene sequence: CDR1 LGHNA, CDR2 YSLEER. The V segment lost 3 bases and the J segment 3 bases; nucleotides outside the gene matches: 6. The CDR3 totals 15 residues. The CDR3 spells CASSQTTGGDYGYTF. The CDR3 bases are TGCGCCAGCAGCCAGACCACAGGGGGGGACTATGGCTACACCTTC.

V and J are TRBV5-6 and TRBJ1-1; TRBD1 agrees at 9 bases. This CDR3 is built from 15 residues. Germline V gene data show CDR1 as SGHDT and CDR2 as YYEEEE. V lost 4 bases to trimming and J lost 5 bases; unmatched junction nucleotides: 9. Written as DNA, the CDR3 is TGTGCCAGCAGCGAATGGGACAGGGAATGGACTGAAGCTTTCTTT. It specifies CASSEWDREWTEAFF. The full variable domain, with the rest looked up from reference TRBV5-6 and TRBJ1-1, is DAGVTQSPTHLIKTRGQQVTLRCSPKSGHDTVSWYQQALGQGPQFIFQYYEEEERQRGNFPDRFSGHQFPNYSSELNVNALLLGDSALYLCASSEWDREWTEAFFGQGTRLTVV.

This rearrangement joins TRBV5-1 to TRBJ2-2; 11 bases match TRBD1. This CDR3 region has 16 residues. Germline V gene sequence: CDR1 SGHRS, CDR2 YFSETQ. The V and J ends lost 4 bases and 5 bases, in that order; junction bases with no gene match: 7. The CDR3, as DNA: TGCGCCAGCAGCACCGGACAGGGGGCGCTTACCGGGGAGCTGTTTTTT. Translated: CASSTGQGALTGELFF. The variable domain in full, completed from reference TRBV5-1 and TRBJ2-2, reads KAGVTQTPRYLIKTRGQQVTLSCSPISGHRSVSWYQQTPGQGLQFLFEYFSETQRNKGNFPGRFSGRQFSNSRSEMNVSTLELGDSALYLCASSTGQGALTGELFFGEGSRLTVL.

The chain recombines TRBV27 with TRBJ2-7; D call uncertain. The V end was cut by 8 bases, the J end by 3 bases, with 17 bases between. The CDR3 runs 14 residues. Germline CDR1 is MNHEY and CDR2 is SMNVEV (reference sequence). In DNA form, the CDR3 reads TGTGCCAGCCGAGTTGACACCGTCGGCTACGAGCAGTACTTC. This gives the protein CASRVDTVGYEQYF.

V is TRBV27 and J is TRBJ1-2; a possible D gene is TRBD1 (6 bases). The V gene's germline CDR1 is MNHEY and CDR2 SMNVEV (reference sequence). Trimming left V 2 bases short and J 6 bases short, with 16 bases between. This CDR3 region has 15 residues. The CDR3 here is CASSLTSRGSHGYTF. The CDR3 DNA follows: TGTGCCAGCAGTTTAACTTCCAGGGGTTCCCATGGCTACACCTTC.

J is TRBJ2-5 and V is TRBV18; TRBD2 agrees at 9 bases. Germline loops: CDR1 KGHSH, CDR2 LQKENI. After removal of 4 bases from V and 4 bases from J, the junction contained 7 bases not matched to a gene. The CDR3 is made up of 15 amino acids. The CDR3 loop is CASSLLAGPVETQYF. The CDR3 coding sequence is TGTGCCAGCTCACTGCTAGCGGGACCTGTAGAGACCCAGTACTTC.

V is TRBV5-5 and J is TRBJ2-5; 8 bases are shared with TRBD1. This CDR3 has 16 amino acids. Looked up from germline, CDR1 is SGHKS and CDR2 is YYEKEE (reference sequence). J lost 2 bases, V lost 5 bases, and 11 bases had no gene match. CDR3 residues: CASSLARTGGQETQYF. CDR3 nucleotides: TGTGCCAGCAGTCTCGCTCGCACAGGGGGACAAGAGACCCAGTACTTC. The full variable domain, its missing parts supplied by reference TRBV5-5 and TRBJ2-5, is DAGVTQSPTHLIKTRGQQVTLRCSPISGHKSVSWYQQVLGQGPQFIFQYYEKEERGRGNFPDRFSARQFPNYSSELNVNALLLGDSALYLCASSLARTGGQETQYFGPGTRLLVL.